The clone carrying this TCR beta chain was picked up a small number of times. Its antigen is not identified. The data belong to a study of T-cell memory formation after mild COVID-19. Findings and caveats of the study: Clones shrinking between day 15 and 85 showed a balanced CD4/CD8 split, and those that grew later tilted toward CD4+.

TCRdb reprocessed the 5' RACE reads with MiXCR, giving one entry per CDR3 protein. The table records about 360,000 distinct CDR3 sequences, around 15% of them present only once. The sequencing sample was made of PBMCs or a T cell subset sorted from them (not recorded which). The receptor's source is a young man who had mild COVID-19 (a few samples of this study predate the infection). Cell type and time point are not known.

This CDR3 reads CASSSHRGEQPQHF. Here the CDR3 DNA reads TGTGCCAGCAGCTCTCACAGGGGGGAACAGCCCCAGCATTTT. J is TRBJ1-5 and V is TRBV7-2; TRBD1 aligns across 8 bases. This CDR3 has 14 amino acids. CDR1 is SGHTA and CDR2 is FQGNSA in the germline V gene. The trim removed 4 bases at V and 7 bases at J, leaving 6 bases unmatched.